A single TCR beta chain is shown here with its context. Its matching antigen is unknown. As to treatment: oral pan-JAK inhibitor, 5-10 mg twice daily. Investigators sorted PBMCs to obtain both CD4+ and CD8+ T cells. cDNA serving as the sequencing template came from extracted, reverse transcribed RNA. This table comes from immunoSEQ multiplex PCR, and its TCRdb copy is limited to in-frame clones, with some not included. The sample lists about 110,000 clones; roughly three fifths were seen once. This sample is drawn from a study of CD8+ T cells in alopecia areata. For the study at large: The drug, oral tofacitinib, was given to treated patients at 5 to 10 mg twice daily. The investigators scored severity in treated patients by the percentage of affected scalp area. Broader study findings: Scalp and blood retained many expanded lesional clones during tofacitinib.

The CDR3 spans 13 residues. V lost 1 base, J lost 3 bases, and 7 bases lay in between. Germline loops: CDR1 SGHAT, CDR2 FQNNGV. This chain connects TRBV11-2 to TRBJ2-7; D unresolved. Sample: CD4+ T cells sorted from blood, taken at week 24, from a patient treated with tofacitinib. This sequence was found in a human donor with alopecia areata. CDR3 loop: CASSLGPRYEQYF. In nucleotides, the CDR3 is TGTGCCAGCAGCTTAGGTCCTCGCTACGAGCAGTACTTC. Drawing the rest from reference TRBV11-2 and TRBJ2-7, the complete variable domain is EAGVAQSPRYKIIEKRQSVAFWCNPISGHATLYWYQQILGQGPKLLIQFQNNGVVDDSQLPKDRFSAERLKGVDSTLKIQPAKLEDSAVYLCASSLGPRYEQYFGPGTRLTVT.